A selection of T cell receptor beta chains follows, all from one sample in a study of cytomegalovirus exposure and HLA in healthy donors. The method was immunoSEQ multiplex PCR; TCRdb's version includes in-frame clones alone and lacks a portion of them. The table has some 100,000 clones, under 85% seen once. Sequencing used PBMCs. All receptors come from a woman aged 70-85 years in good health and CMV-seropositive. The CDR3 runs from the conserved cysteine through the conserved F or W. The D gene is left open where the match is weak. Rows may omit the clone size; those that give it use once, few, many or a size class.

TRBV5-4	TRBJ2-2	-	-	15	TGTGCCAGCAGCTTGGAACAGAGCAACACCGGGGAGCTGTTTTTT	CASSLEQSNTGELFF
TRBV7-3	TRBJ2-7	TRBD1	few	14	TGTGCCAGCAGCTTAGCAGGGGGCTTGAACGAGCAGTACTTC	CASSLAGGLNEQYF
TRBV7-9	TRBJ1-2	-	-	12	TGTGCCAGCAGCTTAATGAGCTATGGCTACACCTTC	CASSLMSYGYTF
TRBV5-1	TRBJ1-4	TRBD1	-	16	TGCGCCAGCAGCTTGGGGTTCGGGACAGGGCGTGAAAAACTGTTTTTT	CASSLGFGTGREKLFF
TRBV6-6	TRBJ2-5	-	-	15	TGTGCCAGCAGTTACAGGGGAGGAGGTCAAGAGACCCAGTACTTC	CASSYRGGGQETQYF
TRBV7-9	TRBJ1-3	-	-	15	TGTGCCAGCAGCTCTACAGGGTCCGGGGGAAACACCATATATTTT	CASSSTGSGGNTIYF
TRBV5-6	TRBJ1-2	TRBD1	once	15	TGTGCCAGCAGCCCAGGACAGGGTCTCAACTATGGCTACACCTTC	CASSPGQGLNYGYTF
TRBV28	TRBJ2-1	TRBD2	once	15	TGTGCCAGCAGTTTATCCACTAGCGGCTACAATGAGCAGTTCTTC	CASSLSTSGYNEQFF
TRBV10-3	TRBJ2-2	TRBD2	once	18	TGTGCCATCAGTGTGGCTAGCGGGAGGGCTGGAAACACCGGGGAGCTGTTTTTT	CAISVASGRAGNTGELFF
TRBV7-2	TRBJ2-7	-	once	15	TGTGCCAGCAGCCCTCCAAGGGGTAGGGGTCACGAGCAGTACTTC	CASSPPRGRGHEQYF
TRBV28	TRBJ2-7	-	-	12	TGTGCCAGCAGAGCGGCCCCCTACGAGCAGTACTTC	CASRAAPYEQYF
TRBV7-2	TRBJ2-7	TRBD2	-	14	TGTGCCAGCGGTAGGACTAGCGGGCCCTACGAGCAGTACTTC	CASGRTSGPYEQYF
TRBV6-1	TRBJ1-5	-	-	15	TGTGCCAGCAGCCAACAGGGTCTTAGCAATCAGCCCCAGCATTTT	CASSQQGLSNQPQHF
TRBV5-4	TRBJ2-5	TRBD1	-	15	TGTGCCAGCAGCTCACCGGGACAGGGGGAGCAGACCCAGTACTTC	CASSSPGQGEQTQYF
TRBV5-1	TRBJ2-7	TRBD1	-	14	TGCGCCAGCAGCTTGGGGGACAGGACTCACGAGCAGTACTTC	CASSLGDRTHEQYF